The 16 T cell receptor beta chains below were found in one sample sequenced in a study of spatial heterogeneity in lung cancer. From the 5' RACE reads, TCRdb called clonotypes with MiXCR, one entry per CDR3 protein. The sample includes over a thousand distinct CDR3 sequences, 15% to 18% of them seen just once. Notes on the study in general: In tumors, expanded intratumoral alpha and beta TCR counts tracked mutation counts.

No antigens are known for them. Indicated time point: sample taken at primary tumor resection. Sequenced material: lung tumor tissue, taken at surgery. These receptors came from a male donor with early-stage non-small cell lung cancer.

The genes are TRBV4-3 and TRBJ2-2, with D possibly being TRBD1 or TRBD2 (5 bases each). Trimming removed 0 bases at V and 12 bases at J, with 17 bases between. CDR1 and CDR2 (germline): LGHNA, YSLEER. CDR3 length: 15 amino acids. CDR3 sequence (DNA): TGCGCCAGCAGCCAAGAGGTCGGGGCAGCCGAACAGCTGTTTTTT. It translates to CASSQEVGAAEQLFF.

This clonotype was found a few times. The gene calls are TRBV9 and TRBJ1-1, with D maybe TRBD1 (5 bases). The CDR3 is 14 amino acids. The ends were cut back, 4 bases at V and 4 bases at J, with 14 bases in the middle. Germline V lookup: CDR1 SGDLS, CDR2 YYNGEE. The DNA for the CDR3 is TGTGCCAGCAGCAGGTCAGGGTCTGGCACTGAAGCTTTCTTT. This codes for CASSRSGSGTEAFF.

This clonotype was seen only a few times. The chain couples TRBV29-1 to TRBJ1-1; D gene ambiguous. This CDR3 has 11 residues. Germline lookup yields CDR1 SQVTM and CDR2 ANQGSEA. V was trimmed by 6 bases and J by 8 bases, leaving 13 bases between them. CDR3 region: CSVTVVWEAFF. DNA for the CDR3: TGCAGCGTCACCGTTGTGTGGGAAGCTTTCTTT.

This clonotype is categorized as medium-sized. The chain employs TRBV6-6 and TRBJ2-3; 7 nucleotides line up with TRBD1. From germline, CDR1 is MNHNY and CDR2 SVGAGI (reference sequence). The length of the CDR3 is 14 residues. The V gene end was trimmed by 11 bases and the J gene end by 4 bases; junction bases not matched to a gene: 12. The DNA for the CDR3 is TGTGCCGGCCGGCCGGGCCAGGGGGCAGATACGCAGTATTTT. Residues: CAGRPGQGADTQYF.

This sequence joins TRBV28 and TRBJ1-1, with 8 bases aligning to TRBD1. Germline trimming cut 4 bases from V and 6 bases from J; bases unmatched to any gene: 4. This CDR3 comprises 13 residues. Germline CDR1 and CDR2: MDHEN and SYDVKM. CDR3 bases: TGTGCCAGCAGTTCACCGGACAGGGCTGAAGCTTTCTTT. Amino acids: CASSSPDRAEAFF.

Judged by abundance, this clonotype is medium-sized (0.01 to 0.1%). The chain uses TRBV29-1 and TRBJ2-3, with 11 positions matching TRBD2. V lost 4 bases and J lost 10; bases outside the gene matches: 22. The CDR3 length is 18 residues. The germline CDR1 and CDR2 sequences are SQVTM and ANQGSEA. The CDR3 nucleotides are TGCAGCGTTGCCCCGCCGACAGGGGGACTAGCGGTCGGTGTTGCGCAGTATTTT. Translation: CSVAPPTGGLAVGVAQYF.

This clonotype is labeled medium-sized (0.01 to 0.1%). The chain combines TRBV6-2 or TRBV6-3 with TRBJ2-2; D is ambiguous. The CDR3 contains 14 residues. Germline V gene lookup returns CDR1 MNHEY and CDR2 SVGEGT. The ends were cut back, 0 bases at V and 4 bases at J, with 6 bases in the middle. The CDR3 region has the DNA TGTGCCAGCAGTTACTCACAGCTCACCGGGGAGCTGTTTTTT. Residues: CASSYSQLTGELFF.

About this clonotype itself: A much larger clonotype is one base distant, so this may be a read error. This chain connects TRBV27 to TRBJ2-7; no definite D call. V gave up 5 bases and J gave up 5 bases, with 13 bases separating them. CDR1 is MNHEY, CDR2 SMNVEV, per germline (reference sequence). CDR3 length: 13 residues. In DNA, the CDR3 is TGTGCCAGCAGTCCCCAGGTTTGGGACGAGCAGTACTTC. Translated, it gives CASSPQVWDEQYF.

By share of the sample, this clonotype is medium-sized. DNA for the CDR3: TGTGCCAGCAGCTTAGCGGCGGGACTAGGGACAGATACGCAGTATTTT. Its protein is CASSLAAGLGTDTQYF. The genes are TRBV7-2 and TRBJ2-3; TRBD2 aligns across 8 bases. J was trimmed by 3 bases and V by 0 bases; bases with no gene match: 5. CDR1 is SGHTA and CDR2 is FQGNSA in the germline V gene. CDR3 length: 16 amino acids. Full variable domain (remainder filled in from reference TRBV7-2 and TRBJ2-3): GAGVSQSPSNKVTEKGKDVELRCDPISGHTALYWYRQSLGQGLEFLIYFQGNSAPDKSGLPSDRFSAERTGGSVSTLTIQRTQQEDSAVYLCASSLAAGLGTDTQYFGPGTRLTVL.

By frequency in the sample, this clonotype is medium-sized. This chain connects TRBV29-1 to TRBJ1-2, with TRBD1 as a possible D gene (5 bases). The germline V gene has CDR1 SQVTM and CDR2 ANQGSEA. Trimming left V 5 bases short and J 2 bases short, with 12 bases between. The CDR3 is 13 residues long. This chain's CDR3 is CSVPLGDNYGYTF. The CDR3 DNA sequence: TGCAGCGTTCCCTTAGGGGACAACTATGGCTACACCTTC.

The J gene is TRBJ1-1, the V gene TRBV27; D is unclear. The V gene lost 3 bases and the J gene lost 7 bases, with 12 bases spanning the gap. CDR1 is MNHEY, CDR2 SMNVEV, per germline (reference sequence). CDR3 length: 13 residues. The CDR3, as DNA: TGTGCCAGCAGTTTTGGCCCTATCGGTGAAGCTTTCTTT. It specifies CASSFGPIGEAFF.

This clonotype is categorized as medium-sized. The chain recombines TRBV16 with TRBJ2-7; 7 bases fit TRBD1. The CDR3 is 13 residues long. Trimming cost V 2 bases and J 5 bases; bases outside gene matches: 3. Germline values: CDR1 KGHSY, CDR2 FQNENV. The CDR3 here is CASSQGQVDEQYF. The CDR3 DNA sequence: TGTGCCAGCAGCCAAGGACAGGTTGACGAGCAGTACTTC.

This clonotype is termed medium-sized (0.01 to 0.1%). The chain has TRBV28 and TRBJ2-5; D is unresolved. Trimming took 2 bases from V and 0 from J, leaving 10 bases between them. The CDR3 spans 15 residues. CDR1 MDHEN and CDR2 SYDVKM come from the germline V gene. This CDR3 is CASSLGRIHQETQYF. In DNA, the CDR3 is TGTGCCAGCAGTTTAGGCAGAATTCACCAAGAGACCCAGTACTTC.

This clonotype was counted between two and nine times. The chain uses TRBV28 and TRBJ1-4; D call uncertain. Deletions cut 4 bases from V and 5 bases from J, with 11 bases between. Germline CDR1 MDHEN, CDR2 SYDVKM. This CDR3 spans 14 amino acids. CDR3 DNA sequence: TGTGCCAGCAGTTCCGCCGACCTAAATGAAAAACTGTTTTTT. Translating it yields CASSSADLNEKLFF.

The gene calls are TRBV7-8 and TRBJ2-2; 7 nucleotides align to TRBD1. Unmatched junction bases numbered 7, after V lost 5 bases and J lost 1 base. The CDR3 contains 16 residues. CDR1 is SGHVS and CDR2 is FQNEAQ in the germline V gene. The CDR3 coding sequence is TGTGCCAGCAGCCGACAGGGTGTCATGAACACCGGGGAGCTGTTTTTT. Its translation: CASSRQGVMNTGELFF.

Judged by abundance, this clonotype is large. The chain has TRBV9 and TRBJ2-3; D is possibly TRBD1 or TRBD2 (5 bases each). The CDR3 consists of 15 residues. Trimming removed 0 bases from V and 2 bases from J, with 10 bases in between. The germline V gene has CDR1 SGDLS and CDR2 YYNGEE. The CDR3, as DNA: TGTGCCAGCAGCGTAGTGCCGGGGCTCACAGATACGCAGTATTTT. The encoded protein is CASSVVPGLTDTQYF.